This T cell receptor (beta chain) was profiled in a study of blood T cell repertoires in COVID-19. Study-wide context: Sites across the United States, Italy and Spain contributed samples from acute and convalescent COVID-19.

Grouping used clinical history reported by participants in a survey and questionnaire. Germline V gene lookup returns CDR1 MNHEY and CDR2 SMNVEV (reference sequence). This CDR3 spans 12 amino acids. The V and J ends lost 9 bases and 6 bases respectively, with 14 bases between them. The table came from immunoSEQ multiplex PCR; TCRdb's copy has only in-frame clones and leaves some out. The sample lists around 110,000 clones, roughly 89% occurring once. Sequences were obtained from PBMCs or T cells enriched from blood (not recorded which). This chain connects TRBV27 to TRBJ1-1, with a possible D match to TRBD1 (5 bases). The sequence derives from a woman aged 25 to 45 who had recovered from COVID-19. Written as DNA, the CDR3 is TGTGCCAGTTTGGGGGGGTTCTCTGAAGCTTTCTTT. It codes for CASLGGFSEAFF.